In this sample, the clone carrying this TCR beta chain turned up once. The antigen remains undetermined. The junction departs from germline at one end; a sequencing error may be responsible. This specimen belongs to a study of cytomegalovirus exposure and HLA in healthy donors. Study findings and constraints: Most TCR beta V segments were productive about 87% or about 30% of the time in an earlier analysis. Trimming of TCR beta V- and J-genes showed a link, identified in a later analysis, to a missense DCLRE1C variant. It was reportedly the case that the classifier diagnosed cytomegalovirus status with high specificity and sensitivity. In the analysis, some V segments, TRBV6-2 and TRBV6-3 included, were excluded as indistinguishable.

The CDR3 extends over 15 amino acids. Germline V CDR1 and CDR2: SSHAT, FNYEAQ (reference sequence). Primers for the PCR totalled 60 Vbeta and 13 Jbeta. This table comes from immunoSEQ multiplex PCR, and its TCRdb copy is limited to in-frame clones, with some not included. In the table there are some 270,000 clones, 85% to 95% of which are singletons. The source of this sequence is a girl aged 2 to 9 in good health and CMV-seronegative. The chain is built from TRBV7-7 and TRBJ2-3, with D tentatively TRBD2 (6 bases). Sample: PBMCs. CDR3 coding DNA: TGTGCTAGCAGCTTAGATCGCGGGACTTCAGATACGCAGTATTTT. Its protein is CASSLDRGTSDTQYF.